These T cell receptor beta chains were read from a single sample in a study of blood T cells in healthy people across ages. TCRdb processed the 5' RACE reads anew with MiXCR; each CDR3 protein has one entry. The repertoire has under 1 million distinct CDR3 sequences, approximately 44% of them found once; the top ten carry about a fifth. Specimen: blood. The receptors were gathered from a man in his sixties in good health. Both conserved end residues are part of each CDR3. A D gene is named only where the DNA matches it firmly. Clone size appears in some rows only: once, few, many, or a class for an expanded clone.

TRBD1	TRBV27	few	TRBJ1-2	TGTGCCAGCAGTTTAGCAGGGGGTTCGAATGGCTACACCTTC	CASSLAGGSNGYTF
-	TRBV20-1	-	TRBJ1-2	TGCAGTGCTAGAGTGGCGCAAGGACTGCCAAACTATGGCTACACCTTC	CSARVAQGLPNYGYTF
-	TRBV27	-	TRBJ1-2	TGTGCCAGCAGTCCCCTACAGGGCTGGGGAGGCTACACCTTC	CASSPLQGWGGYTF
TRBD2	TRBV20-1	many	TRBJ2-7	TGCAGTGCTAGAATCCCGGGAGGGTCTCGGTACGAGCAGTACTTC	CSARIPGGSRYEQYF
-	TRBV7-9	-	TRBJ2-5	TGTGCCAGCAGCTTAGAGAGGGGCGGCGGGGAGACCCAGTACTTC	CASSLERGGGETQYF
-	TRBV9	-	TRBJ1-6	TGTGCCAGCAGCACCAGTTGGGTTCCCACCGATCCCCTCCACTTT	CASSTSWVPTDPLHF
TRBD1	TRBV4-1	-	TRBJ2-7	TGCGCCAGCAGCCTGGACAGGGCCACTACCTACGAGCAGTACTTC	CASSLDRATTYEQYF
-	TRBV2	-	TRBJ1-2	TGTGCCAGCGGCTTCTCGGCAGGGGCGGGAGGCTACACCTTC	CASGFSAGAGGYTF
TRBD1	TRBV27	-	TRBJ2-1	TGTGCCAGCAGTCCATTATTCTGGGACAGCTACAATGAGCAGTTCTTC	CASSPLFWDSYNEQFF
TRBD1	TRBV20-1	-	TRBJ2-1	TGCAGCCTCTGTCGGGACAGCTACAATGAGCAGTTCTTC	CSLCRDSYNEQFF
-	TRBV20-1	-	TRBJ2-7	TGCAGTGCTAGAGATCAGGGATTCAGTAGGTACAATGAGCAGTACTTC	CSARDQGFSRYNEQYF
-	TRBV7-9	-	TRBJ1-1	TGTGCCAGCAGCACTCGGGACCCTGCGAACACTGAAGCTTTCTTT	CASSTRDPANTEAFF
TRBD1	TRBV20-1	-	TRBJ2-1	TGCAGTGCCCGACTGACGACCGGGACAGGGCGCAATGAGCAGTTCTTC	CSARLTTGTGRNEQFF
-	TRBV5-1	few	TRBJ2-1	TGCGCCAGCAGCTCCGACACAGCCTCCTACAATGAGCAGTTCTTC	CASSSDTASYNEQFF
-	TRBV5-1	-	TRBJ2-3	TGCGCCAGCAGCTTGCAGGACACAAGCACAGATACGCAGTATTTT	CASSLQDTSTDTQYF
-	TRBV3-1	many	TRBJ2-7	TGTGCCAGCAGCCAGGACGGCGCCCTGGCCATCTACGAGCAGTACTTC	CASSQDGALAIYEQYF
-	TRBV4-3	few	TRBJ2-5	TGCGCCAGCAGCCAAGTTTGGGGCACAGCCGAAGAGACCCAGTACTTC	CASSQVWGTAEETQYF
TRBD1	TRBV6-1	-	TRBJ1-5	TGTGCCAGCAGTGAGGGACAGGGGAATCAGCCCCAGCATTTT	CASSEGQGNQPQHF
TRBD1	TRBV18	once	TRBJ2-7	TGTGCCAGCTCACCCGGGACAGGGGGCAGTGAGGCCCAGTACTTC	CASSPGTGGSEAQYF
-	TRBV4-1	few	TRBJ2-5	TGCGCCAGCAGCCAAGCAATGGTTCGGGGTCAGGAGACCCAGTACTTC	CASSQAMVRGQETQYF
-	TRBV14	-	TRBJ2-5	TGTGCCAGCAGCTTGAAGCTAGAGGGGACCCAGTACTTC	CASSLKLEGTQYF
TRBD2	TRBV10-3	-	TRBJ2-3	TGTGCCGCCAGCGGGGGGCTCACAGATACGCAGTATTTT	CAASGGLTDTQYF
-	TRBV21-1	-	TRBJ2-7	TGTGCCAGCAGCAAAGGGGTGAGGGACGTTACATACTGCGTTAAGCTCCCCTACGAGCAGTACTTC	CASSKGVRDVTYCVKLPYEQYF
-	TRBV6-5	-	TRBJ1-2	TGTGCCAGCAGTTCCCTTCATGGGAGGCACTATGGCTACACCTTC	CASSSLHGRHYGYTF